A selection of T cell receptor beta chains follows, all from one sample in a study of shared clonotypes between healthy human individuals. Profiling relied on immunoSEQ multiplex PCR, and the TCRdb table lists in-frame clones only, not all of them. The data show roughly 500,000 clones, with over 75% seen just once and approximately 12% held by the top ten. The sample comprised PBMCs. The receptors here all came from a woman in her thirties or forties in good health. Some clones in this sample may be carry-over from other donors' samples. The CDR3 runs from the conserved cysteine through the conserved F or W. D genes are given only for firm matches. Where a row states a size, it is once, few, many or the class of an expanded clone; other rows omit it.

TRBV19	TRBD2	NA	TRBJ2-7	TGTGCCAGTAGACAAGCGGGAGGAAATTCCTACGAGCAGTACTTC	CASRQAGGNSYEQYF
TRBV5-4	NA	NA	TRBJ2-2	TGTGCCAGCAGCTTTAGTGGGGGCGCGAACACCGGGGAGCTGTTTTTT	CASSFSGGANTGELFF
TRBV15	NA	once	TRBJ1-5	TGTGCCACCAGCAGAGACGACAGTAGCAATCAGCCCCAGCATTTT	CATSRDDSSNQPQHF
TRBV2	NA	NA	TRBJ2-2	TGTGCCAGCAGGATGAGGGGCACCGGGGAGCTGTTTTTT	CASRMRGTGELFF
TRBV19	NA	NA	TRBJ2-4	TGTGCCAGTAGTATAGCCGCAGGCATAGCCAAAAACATTCAGTACTTC	CASSIAAGIAKNIQYF
TRBV4-2	TRBD2	NA	TRBJ2-7	TGTGCCAGCAGCCAAGGGAGGCTAGCGGGAGGGTTTTACGAGCAGTACTTC	CASSQGRLAGGFYEQYF
TRBV19	NA	NA	TRBJ1-4	TGTGCCAGCACCCCGGGACACGCCAATGAAAAACTGTTTTTT	CASTPGHANEKLFF
TRBV5-1	TRBD2	NA	TRBJ2-1	TGCGCCAGCAGCCTAAGCGGGACGAACTACAATGAGCAGTTCTTC	CASSLSGTNYNEQFF
TRBV10-3	TRBD1	NA	TRBJ1-1	TGTGCCATCAGGACGGACAGGGGTGATACTGAAGCTTTCTTT	CAIRTDRGDTEAFF
TRBV5-4	TRBD1	many	TRBJ1-1	TGTGCCAGCAGCTTCTCGGACAGGGGTTCCACTGAAGCTTTCTTT	CASSFSDRGSTEAFF
TRBV7-9	NA	NA	TRBJ2-2	TGTGCCAGCAGCATTAGAGACACCGGGGAGCTGTTTTTT	CASSIRDTGELFF
TRBV20-1	NA	NA	TRBJ2-3	TGCAGTGCTAGTTTCACAGATACGCAGTATTTT	CSASFTDTQYF
TRBV6-1	NA	NA	TRBJ1-1	TGTGCCAGCAGTGAAAGGGGTTCCACTGAAGCTTTCTTT	CASSERGSTEAFF
TRBV7-6	TRBD1	NA	TRBJ2-7	TGTGCCAGCAGCTTAGGAGGGACAGGGCCCTACGAGCAGTACTTC	CASSLGGTGPYEQYF
TRBV6-1	TRBD1	NA	TRBJ2-7	TGTGCCAGCAGTGCCGGGACAGGGATTTACGAGCAGTACTTC	CASSAGTGIYEQYF
TRBV5-1	NA	NA	TRBJ2-3	TGCGCCAGCAGAGGCGGGGTTGACACAGATACGCAGTATTTT	CASRGGVDTDTQYF
TRBV6-5	NA	NA	TRBJ1-1	TGTGCCAGCAGTTTAGGGGGAAACACTGAAGCTTTCTTT	CASSLGGNTEAFF
TRBV28	NA	NA	TRBJ2-1	TGTGCCAGCAGTTTAAGGTGGCATGAGCAGTTCTTC	CASSLRWHEQFF
TRBV6-5	NA	NA	TRBJ2-5	TGTGCCAGCAGTTACGGGGGGCCGGAGACCCAGTACTTC	CASSYGGPETQYF
TRBV4-3	NA	NA	TRBJ2-1	TGCGCCAGCAGCCCCCAACGGGCCCCCTACAATGAGCAGTTCTTC	CASSPQRAPYNEQFF
TRBV2	NA	once	TRBJ1-1	TGTGCCAGCAGTGTCGGTGGAGGGAACACTGAAGCTTTCTTT	CASSVGGGNTEAFF
TRBV27	NA	once	TRBJ2-4	TGTGCCAGCAGTTTAGAAGGGAATTTTTGTGGTTCCCTAGCCAAAAACATTCAGTACTTC	CASSLEGNFCGSLAKNIQYF
TRBV4-1	NA	few	TRBJ1-3	TGCGCCAGCAGCCAATCATGGGGAAACACCATATATTTT	CASSQSWGNTIYF
TRBV2	NA	NA	TRBJ1-1	TGTGCCAGCAGTGCCCAGGCATCCCCTGAAGCTTTCTTT	CASSAQASPEAFF
TRBV4-3	TRBD1	NA	TRBJ1-1	TGCGCCAGCAGCCAGGGACAGTTTAGCACTGAAGCTTTCTTT	CASSQGQFSTEAFF
TRBV29-1	NA	NA	TRBJ1-1	TGCAGCGTTGAAGTCCCAGGGAAGAACACTGAAGCTTTCTTT	CSVEVPGKNTEAFF
TRBV18	TRBD2	NA	TRBJ2-1	TGTGCCAGCTCACCCCTAGCGGGAGTGGATGAGCAGTTCTTC	CASSPLAGVDEQFF
TRBV11-2	NA	NA	TRBJ2-2	TGTGCCAGCAGCTTACGAATCAACACCGGGGAGCTGTTTTTT	CASSLRINTGELFF
TRBV5-4	NA	NA	TRBJ2-2	TGTGCCAGCAGCTTCGGGGAGACCGGGGAGCTGTTTTTT	CASSFGETGELFF